This is a list of T cell receptor beta chains from one sample in a study of immune reconstitution after stem cell transplant in scleroderma. TCRdb used MiXCR to reprocess the RT-PCR reads, holding one entry per CDR3 protein. Of some 3,500 distinct CDR3 sequences in the sample, approximately 5.4% were seen once. This specimen was acquired before or after autologous hematopoietic stem cell transplantation (not recorded which). These receptors were obtained from a female donor with systemic sclerosis. CDR3s include the opening cysteine and the closing phenylalanine or tryptophan. A D gene is named only where the DNA matches it firmly. Expanded clones are given a class, and other clones once, few, many or no size at all.

v_call: TRBV20-1
j_call: TRBJ1-6
d_call: TRBD1
clone_size: medium-sized
cdr3_nt: TGCAGTGCTAAGTTACAGGGGATAGGGAATTCACCCCTCCACTTT
cdr3_aa: CSAKLQGIGNSPLHF

v_call: TRBV20-1
j_call: TRBJ2-1
d_call: TRBD2
clone_size: many
cdr3_nt: TGCAGTGCCCTAGGACTAGCGGGAGGTTACTACAATGAGCAGTTCTTC
cdr3_aa: CSALGLAGGYYNEQFF

v_call: TRBV20-1
j_call: TRBJ1-5
d_call: TRBD1
clone_size: medium-sized
cdr3_nt: TGCAGTGCTAGAGAACAGGGGAATCAGCCCCAGCATTTT
cdr3_aa: CSAREQGNQPQHF

v_call: TRBV3-1
j_call: TRBJ1-2
d_call: NA
clone_size: medium-sized
cdr3_nt: TGTGCCAGCAGCCAAGGTCGGACGGATCTTTATGGCTACACCTTC
cdr3_aa: CASSQGRTDLYGYTF

v_call: TRBV7-2
j_call: TRBJ2-5
d_call: TRBD1
clone_size: medium-sized
cdr3_nt: TGTGCCAGCAGCTCCGGGACAGGGGGAGAGACCCAGTACTTC
cdr3_aa: CASSSGTGGETQYF

v_call: TRBV5-1
j_call: TRBJ1-1
d_call: NA
clone_size: medium-sized
cdr3_nt: TGCGCCAGCAGTTACGACAGCCCGAACACTGAAGCTTTCTTT
cdr3_aa: CASSYDSPNTEAFF

v_call: TRBV20-1
j_call: TRBJ1-6
d_call: NA
clone_size: many
cdr3_nt: TGCAGTGCTAGGACTGCGTCAGCTAATTCACCCCTCCACTTT
cdr3_aa: CSARTASANSPLHF

v_call: TRBV5-1
j_call: TRBJ2-1
d_call: NA
clone_size: medium-sized
cdr3_nt: TGCGCCAGCAGCGTAGGACTACCTTCCTACAATGAGCAGTTCTTC
cdr3_aa: CASSVGLPSYNEQFF

v_call: TRBV20-1
j_call: TRBJ2-7
d_call: NA
clone_size: many
cdr3_nt: TGCAGTGCTAGAGGACAGCCCGAGCAGTACTTC
cdr3_aa: CSARGQPEQYF

v_call: TRBV7-7
j_call: TRBJ2-2
d_call: TRBD2
clone_size: medium-sized
cdr3_nt: TGTGCCAGCAGCTTCAGTTTTGAGGCACGTCTAGCGGCCGGGGAGCTGTTTTTT
cdr3_aa: CASSFSFEARLAAGELFF

v_call: TRBV16
j_call: TRBJ1-4
d_call: NA
clone_size: medium-sized
cdr3_nt: TGTGCCAGCAGCCAATCCTCAGGAGCAACTAATGAAAAACTGTTTTTT
cdr3_aa: CASSQSSGATNEKLFF

v_call: TRBV6-2/TRBV6-3
j_call: TRBJ1-1
d_call: NA
clone_size: large
cdr3_nt: TGTGCCACCACTTGGAGCACTGAAGCTTTCTTT
cdr3_aa: CATTWSTEAFF

v_call: TRBV7-9
j_call: TRBJ1-2
d_call: TRBD1
clone_size: medium-sized
cdr3_nt: TGTGCCAGCAGCACAGGGGTACAGGTGGGGGGCTACACCTTC
cdr3_aa: CASSTGVQVGGYTF

v_call: TRBV5-1
j_call: TRBJ2-6
d_call: NA
clone_size: medium-sized
cdr3_nt: TGCGCCAGCAGCTTGGCCAGGACGGGGCTAGGAGCCAACGTCCTGACTTTC
cdr3_aa: CASSLARTGLGANVLTF

v_call: TRBV20-1
j_call: TRBJ1-2
d_call: NA
clone_size: few
cdr3_nt: TGCAGTGCTAGAGGCACAGGGTCTAACTATGGCTACACCTTC
cdr3_aa: CSARGTGSNYGYTF

v_call: TRBV5-6
j_call: TRBJ2-1
d_call: NA
clone_size: few
cdr3_nt: TGTGCCAGCAGCTTGGATTGGGAGTACAATGAGCAGTTCTTC
cdr3_aa: CASSLDWEYNEQFF

v_call: TRBV13
j_call: TRBJ2-5
d_call: NA
clone_size: few
cdr3_nt: TGTGCCAGCAGCTCCTGGGCGGCGCTACAAGAGACCCAGTACTTC
cdr3_aa: CASSSWAALQETQYF

v_call: TRBV27
j_call: TRBJ1-5
d_call: TRBD1
clone_size: many
cdr3_nt: TGTGCCAGCAGTTCCATCGCCCAGGGGGGAAGAGGTCAGCCCCAGCATTTT
cdr3_aa: CASSSIAQGGRGQPQHF

v_call: TRBV5-1
j_call: TRBJ2-7
d_call: NA
clone_size: many
cdr3_nt: TGCGCCAGCAGCTCTTCCTCCTCAGGGCCCGAGCAGTACTTC
cdr3_aa: CASSSSSSGPEQYF

v_call: TRBV7-2
j_call: TRBJ2-5
d_call: TRBD2
clone_size: medium-sized
cdr3_nt: TGTGCCAGCAGCTTATCGGCCTCAGCGGGAGTGGGGACCCAGTACTTC
cdr3_aa: CASSLSASAGVGTQYF

v_call: TRBV12-3/TRBV12-4
j_call: TRBJ1-1
d_call: NA
clone_size: medium-sized
cdr3_nt: TGTGCCAGCAGTTTTACAGGACCGAACACTGAAGCTTTCTTT
cdr3_aa: CASSFTGPNTEAFF

v_call: TRBV7-6
j_call: TRBJ2-5
d_call: NA
clone_size: medium-sized
cdr3_nt: TGTGCCAGCAGCATCGCACAAGAGACCCAGTACTTC
cdr3_aa: CASSIAQETQYF

v_call: TRBV18
j_call: TRBJ2-1
d_call: NA
clone_size: NA
cdr3_nt: TGTGCCAGCTCGCCGGACTCTACGGGGTCCAATGAGCAGTTCTTC
cdr3_aa: CASSPDSTGSNEQFF

v_call: TRBV18
j_call: TRBJ2-3
d_call: NA
clone_size: many
cdr3_nt: TGTGCCAGCTCACCACCCCGAACAGGGTTTATCACAGATACGCAGTATTTT
cdr3_aa: CASSPPRTGFITDTQYF

v_call: TRBV28
j_call: TRBJ2-7
d_call: NA
clone_size: medium-sized
cdr3_nt: TGTGCCAGCAGTTCAGACGGGGACGCGAGCTCCTACGAGCAGTACTTC
cdr3_aa: CASSSDGDASSYEQYF

v_call: TRBV13
j_call: TRBJ1-2
d_call: NA
clone_size: medium-sized
cdr3_nt: TGTGCCAGCAGCTTACAGGGGCTCCGATATGGCTACACCTTC
cdr3_aa: CASSLQGLRYGYTF

v_call: TRBV3-1
j_call: TRBJ2-5
d_call: NA
clone_size: many
cdr3_nt: TGTGCCAGCAGCCAAGGGCAGGTCGAGACCCAGTACTTC
cdr3_aa: CASSQGQVETQYF

v_call: TRBV5-5
j_call: TRBJ2-2
d_call: TRBD2
clone_size: NA
cdr3_nt: TGTGCCAGCAGCTTGAGGCTAGCGGGAGGGTACACCGGGGAGCTGTTTTTT
cdr3_aa: CASSLRLAGGYTGELFF

v_call: TRBV20-1
j_call: TRBJ2-6
d_call: NA
clone_size: few
cdr3_nt: TGCAGTGCTAGAGAACGGGGGATAGGCTCTGGGGCCAACGTCCTGACTTTC
cdr3_aa: CSARERGIGSGANVLTF

v_call: TRBV27
j_call: TRBJ1-5
d_call: NA
clone_size: NA
cdr3_nt: TGTGCCAGCAGTTTATTGGGAGACAGGCACAATCAGCCCCAGCATTTT
cdr3_aa: CASSLLGDRHNQPQHF

v_call: TRBV18
j_call: TRBJ1-1
d_call: TRBD1
clone_size: medium-sized
cdr3_nt: TGTGCCAGCTCACTCTCGGGACAGGTGAACACTGAAGCTTTCTTT
cdr3_aa: CASSLSGQVNTEAFF

v_call: TRBV28
j_call: TRBJ1-6
d_call: NA
clone_size: NA
cdr3_nt: TGTGCCAGCAGCTCCAGCCCTGTCCCCCTCCACTTT
cdr3_aa: CASSSSPVPLHF

v_call: TRBV7-8
j_call: TRBJ2-2
d_call: TRBD2
clone_size: few
cdr3_nt: TGTGCCAGCGGGAGGGGGAACACCGGGGAGCTGTTTTTT
cdr3_aa: CASGRGNTGELFF

v_call: TRBV5-1
j_call: TRBJ1-5
d_call: TRBD1
clone_size: medium-sized
cdr3_nt: TGCGCCAGCAGCAGGGACAGTCTCAATCAGCCCCAGCATTTT
cdr3_aa: CASSRDSLNQPQHF

v_call: TRBV20-1
j_call: TRBJ1-2
d_call: NA
clone_size: medium-sized
cdr3_nt: TGCAGTGCTTTTAGCACCTATGGCTACACCTTC
cdr3_aa: CSAFSTYGYTF

v_call: TRBV7-6
j_call: TRBJ1-5
d_call: NA
clone_size: medium-sized
cdr3_nt: TGTGCCAGCAGCTTACGACAGGGCAATCAGCCCCAGCATTTT
cdr3_aa: CASSLRQGNQPQHF

v_call: TRBV5-1
j_call: TRBJ2-4
d_call: TRBD1
clone_size: medium-sized
cdr3_nt: TGCGCCAGCAGCTTGGGACAGGGGGGTCAGGGTAAACCAGCCAAAAACATTCAGTACTTC
cdr3_aa: CASSLGQGGQGKPAKNIQYF

v_call: TRBV20-1
j_call: TRBJ1-1
d_call: NA
clone_size: medium-sized
cdr3_nt: TGCAGTGCTAGTCCGGGCGTTGGGGACACTGAAGCTTTCTTT
cdr3_aa: CSASPGVGDTEAFF

v_call: TRBV6-2/TRBV6-3
j_call: TRBJ2-7
d_call: TRBD1
clone_size: medium-sized
cdr3_nt: TGTGCCAGCAGTCGACAGGGGGACGAGCAGTACTTC
cdr3_aa: CASSRQGDEQYF

v_call: TRBV2
j_call: TRBJ2-7
d_call: TRBD2
clone_size: many
cdr3_nt: TGTGCCAGCAGTCCCCCGGGACTAGCGGGAGGGAGCTCCTACGAGCAGTACTTC
cdr3_aa: CASSPPGLAGGSSYEQYF

v_call: TRBV7-9
j_call: TRBJ1-4
d_call: NA
clone_size: medium-sized
cdr3_nt: TGTGCCAGCTCCGCCAAGATTAATGAAAAACTGTTTTTT
cdr3_aa: CASSAKINEKLFF

v_call: TRBV7-6
j_call: TRBJ2-1
d_call: NA
clone_size: hyperexpanded
cdr3_nt: TGTGCCAGCAGCCAAAGCCCCAGGGACTACAATGAGCAGTTCTTC
cdr3_aa: CASSQSPRDYNEQFF